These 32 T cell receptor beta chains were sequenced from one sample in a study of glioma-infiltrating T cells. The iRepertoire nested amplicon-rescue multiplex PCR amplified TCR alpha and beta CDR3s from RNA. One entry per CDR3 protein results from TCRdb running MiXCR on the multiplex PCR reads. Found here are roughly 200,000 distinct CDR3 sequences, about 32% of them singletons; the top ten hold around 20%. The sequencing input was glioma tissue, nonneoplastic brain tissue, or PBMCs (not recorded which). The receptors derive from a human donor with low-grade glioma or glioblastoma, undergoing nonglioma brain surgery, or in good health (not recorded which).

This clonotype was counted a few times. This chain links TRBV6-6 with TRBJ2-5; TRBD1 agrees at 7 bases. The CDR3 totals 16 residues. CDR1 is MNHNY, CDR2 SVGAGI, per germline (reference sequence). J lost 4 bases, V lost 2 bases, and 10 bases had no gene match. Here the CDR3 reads CASSYLGQVPGETQYF. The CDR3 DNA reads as TGTGCCAGCAGTTACCTCGGACAGGTCCCTGGAGAGACCCAGTACTTC.

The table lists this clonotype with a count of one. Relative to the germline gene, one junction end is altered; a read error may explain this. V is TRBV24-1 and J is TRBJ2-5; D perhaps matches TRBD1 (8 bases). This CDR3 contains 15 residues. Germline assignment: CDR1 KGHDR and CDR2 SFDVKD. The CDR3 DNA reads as TGTGCCACCAGTGATATACAGGGGGGGCAAGAGACCCGGTACTTC. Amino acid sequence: CATSDIQGGQETRYF.

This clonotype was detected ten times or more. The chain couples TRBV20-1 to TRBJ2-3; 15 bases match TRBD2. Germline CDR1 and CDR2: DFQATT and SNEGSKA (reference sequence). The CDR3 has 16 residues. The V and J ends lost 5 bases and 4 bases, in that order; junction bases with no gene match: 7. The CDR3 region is CSADWGLAGGSDTQYF. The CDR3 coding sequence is TGCAGTGCTGACTGGGGACTAGCGGGAGGTTCAGATACGCAGTATTTT.

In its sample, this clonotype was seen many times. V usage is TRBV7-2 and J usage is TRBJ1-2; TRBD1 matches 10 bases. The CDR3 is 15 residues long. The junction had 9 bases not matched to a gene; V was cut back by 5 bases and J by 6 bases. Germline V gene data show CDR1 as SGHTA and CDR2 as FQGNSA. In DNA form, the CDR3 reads TGTGCCAGCAGCCTTTCCGGGACAGGGGCACATGGCTACACCTTC. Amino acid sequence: CASSLSGTGAHGYTF.

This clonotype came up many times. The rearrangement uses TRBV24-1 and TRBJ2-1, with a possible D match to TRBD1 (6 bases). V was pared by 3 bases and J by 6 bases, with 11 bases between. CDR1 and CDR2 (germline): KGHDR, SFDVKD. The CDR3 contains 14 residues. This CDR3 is CATSDPDSFNEQFF. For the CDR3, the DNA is TGTGCCACCAGTGATCCGGACAGCTTCAATGAGCAGTTCTTC.

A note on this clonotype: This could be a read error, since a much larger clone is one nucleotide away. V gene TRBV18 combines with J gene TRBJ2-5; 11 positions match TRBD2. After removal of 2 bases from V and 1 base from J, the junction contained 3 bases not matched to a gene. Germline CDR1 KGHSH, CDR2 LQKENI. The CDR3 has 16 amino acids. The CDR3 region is CASSPSLAGGQETQYF. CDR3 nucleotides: TGTGCCAGCTCACCATCTCTAGCGGGAGGCCAAGAGACCCAGTACTTC. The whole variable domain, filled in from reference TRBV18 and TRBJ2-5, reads NAGVMQNPRHLVRRRGQEARLRCSPMKGHSHVYWYRQLPEEGLKFMVYLQKENIIDESGMPKERFSAEFPKEGPSILRIQQVVRGDSAAYFCASSPSLAGGQETQYFGPGTRLLVL.

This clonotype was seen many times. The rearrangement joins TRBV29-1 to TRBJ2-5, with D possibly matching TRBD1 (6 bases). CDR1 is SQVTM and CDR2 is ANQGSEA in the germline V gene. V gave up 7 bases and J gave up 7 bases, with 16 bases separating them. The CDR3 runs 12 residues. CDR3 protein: CSAKDSAVTQYF. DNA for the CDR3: TGCAGCGCTAAGGACAGTGCGGTGACCCAGTACTTC.

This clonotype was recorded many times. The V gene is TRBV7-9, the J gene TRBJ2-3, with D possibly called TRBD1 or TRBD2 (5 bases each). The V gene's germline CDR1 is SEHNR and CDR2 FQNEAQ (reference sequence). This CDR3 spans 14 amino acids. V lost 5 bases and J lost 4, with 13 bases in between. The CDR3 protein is CASSTPRGPDTQYF. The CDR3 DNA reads TGTGCCAGCAGCACCCCGAGGGGCCCAGATACGCAGTATTTT.

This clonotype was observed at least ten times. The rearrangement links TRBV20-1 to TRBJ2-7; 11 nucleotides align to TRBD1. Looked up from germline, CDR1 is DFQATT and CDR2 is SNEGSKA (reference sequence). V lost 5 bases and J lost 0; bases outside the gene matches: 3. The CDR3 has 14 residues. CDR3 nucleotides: TGCAGTGCTGGGGACAGGGGGAGCTCCTACGAGCAGTACTTC. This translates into CSAGDRGSSYEQYF.

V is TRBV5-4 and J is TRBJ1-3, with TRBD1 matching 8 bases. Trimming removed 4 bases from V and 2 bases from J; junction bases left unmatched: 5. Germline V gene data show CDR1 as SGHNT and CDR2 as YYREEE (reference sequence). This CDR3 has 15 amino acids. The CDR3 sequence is CASSQDRAAGNTIYF. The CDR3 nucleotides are TGTGCCAGCAGCCAGGACAGGGCTGCTGGAAACACCATATATTTT.

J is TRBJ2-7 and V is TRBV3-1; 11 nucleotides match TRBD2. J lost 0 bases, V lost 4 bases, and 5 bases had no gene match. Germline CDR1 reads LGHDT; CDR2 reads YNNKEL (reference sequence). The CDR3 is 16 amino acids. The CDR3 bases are TGTGCCAGCAGCCCGACTAGCGGGATTAGCTCCTACGAGCAGTACTTC. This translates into CASSPTSGISSYEQYF.

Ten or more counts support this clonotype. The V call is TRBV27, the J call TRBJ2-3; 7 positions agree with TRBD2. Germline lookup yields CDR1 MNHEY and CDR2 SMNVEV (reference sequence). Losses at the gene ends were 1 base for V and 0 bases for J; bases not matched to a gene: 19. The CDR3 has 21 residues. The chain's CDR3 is CASSLLRGVFSGIPSTDTQYF. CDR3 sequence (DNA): TGTGCCAGCAGTTTATTACGGGGGGTATTTTCGGGGATTCCTAGCACAGATACGCAGTATTTT.

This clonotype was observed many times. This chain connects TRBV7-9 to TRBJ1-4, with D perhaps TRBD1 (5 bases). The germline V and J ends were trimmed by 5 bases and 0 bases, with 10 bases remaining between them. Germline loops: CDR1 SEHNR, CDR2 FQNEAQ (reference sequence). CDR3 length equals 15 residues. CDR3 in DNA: TGTGCCAGCAGCCGTGGGGGAACAACTAATGAAAAACTGTTTTTT. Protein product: CASSRGGTTNEKLFF. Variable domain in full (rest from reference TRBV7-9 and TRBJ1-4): DTGVSQNPRHKITKRGQNVTFRCDPISEHNRLYWYRQTLGQGPEFLTYFQNEAQLEKSRLLSDRFSAERPKGSFSTLEIQRTEQGDSAMYLCASSRGGTTNEKLFFGSGTQLSVL.

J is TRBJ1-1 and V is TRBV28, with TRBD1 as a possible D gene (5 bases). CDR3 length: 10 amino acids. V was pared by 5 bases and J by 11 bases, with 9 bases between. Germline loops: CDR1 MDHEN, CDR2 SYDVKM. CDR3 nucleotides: TGTGCCAGCAGTCCGCGGGGGGCTTTCTTT. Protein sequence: CASSPRGAFF.

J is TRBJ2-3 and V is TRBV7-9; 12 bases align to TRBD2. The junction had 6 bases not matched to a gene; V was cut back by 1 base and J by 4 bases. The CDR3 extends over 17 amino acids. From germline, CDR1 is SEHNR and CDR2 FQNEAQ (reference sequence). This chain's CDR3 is CASSLDRLAGAADTQYF. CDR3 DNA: TGTGCCAGCAGCTTAGATCGACTAGCGGGAGCTGCAGATACGCAGTATTTT.

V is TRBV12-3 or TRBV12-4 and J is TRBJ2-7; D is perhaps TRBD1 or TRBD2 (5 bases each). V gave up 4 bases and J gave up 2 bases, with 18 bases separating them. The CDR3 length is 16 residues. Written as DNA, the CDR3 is TGTGCCAGCAGTTCCCCCGGGACCATTGGGACCTACGAGCAGTACTTC. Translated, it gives CASSSPGTIGTYEQYF.

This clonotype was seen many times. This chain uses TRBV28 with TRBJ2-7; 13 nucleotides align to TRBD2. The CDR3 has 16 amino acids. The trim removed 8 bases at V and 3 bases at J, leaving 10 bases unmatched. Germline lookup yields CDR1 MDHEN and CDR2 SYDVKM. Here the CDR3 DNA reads TGTGCCAGCTTCGGAGGGGGGACTAGCGGGAACTACGAGCAGTACTTC. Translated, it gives CASFGGGTSGNYEQYF.

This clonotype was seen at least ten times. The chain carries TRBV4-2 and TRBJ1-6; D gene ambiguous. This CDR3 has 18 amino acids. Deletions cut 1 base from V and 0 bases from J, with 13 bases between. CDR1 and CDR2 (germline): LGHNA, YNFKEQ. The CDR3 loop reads CASSQVGSLSSYNSPLHF. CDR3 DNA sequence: TGTGCCAGCAGCCAAGTGGGCAGCCTGAGCTCCTATAATTCACCCCTCCACTTT.

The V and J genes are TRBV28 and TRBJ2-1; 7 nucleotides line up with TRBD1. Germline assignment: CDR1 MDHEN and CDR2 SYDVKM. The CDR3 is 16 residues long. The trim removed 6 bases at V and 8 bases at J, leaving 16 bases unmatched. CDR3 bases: TGTGCCAGCAGCGACTGGGGTACAGGGGTCGGAGATGAGCAGTTCTTC. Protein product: CASSDWGTGVGDEQFF.

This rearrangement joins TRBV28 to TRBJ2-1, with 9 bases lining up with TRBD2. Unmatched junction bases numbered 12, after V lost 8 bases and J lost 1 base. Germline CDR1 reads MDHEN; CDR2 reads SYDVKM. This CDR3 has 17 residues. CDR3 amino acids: CASRGAGGPGSYNEQFF. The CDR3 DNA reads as TGTGCCAGCCGGGGGGCGGGAGGGCCGGGGTCCTACAATGAGCAGTTCTTC.

This CDR3 is CASSLVSGTAYEQYF. DNA of the CDR3: TGTGCCAGCAGCTTAGTAAGTGGGACGGCCTACGAGCAGTACTTC. The chain employs TRBV7-9 and TRBJ2-7; D is tentatively TRBD1 or TRBD2 (5 bases each). CDR3 length equals 15 residues. CDR1 and CDR2 (germline): SEHNR, FQNEAQ (reference sequence). V was clipped by 1 base and J by 2 bases, with 12 bases between them. The whole variable domain, filled in from reference TRBV7-9 and TRBJ2-7, reads DTGVSQNPRHKITKRGQNVTFRCDPISEHNRLYWYRQTLGQGPEFLTYFQNEAQLEKSRLLSDRFSAERPKGSFSTLEIQRTEQGDSAMYLCASSLVSGTAYEQYFGPGTRLTVT.

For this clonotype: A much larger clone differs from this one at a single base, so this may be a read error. The CDR3 DNA is TGTGCCAGCAGCGCCGACGCCAACAATGAGAAGTTCTTC. Its protein product is CASSADANNEKFF. The rearrangement joins TRBV2 to TRBJ2-1; no definite D call. This CDR3 region has 13 residues. In germline, CDR1 is SNHLY, CDR2 FYNNEI.

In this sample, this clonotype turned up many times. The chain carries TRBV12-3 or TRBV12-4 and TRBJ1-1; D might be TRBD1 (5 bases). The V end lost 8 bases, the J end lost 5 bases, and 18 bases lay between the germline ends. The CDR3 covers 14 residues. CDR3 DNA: TGTGCCAGCGGATTCCAGGGAGGGTTGACTGAAGCTTTCTTT. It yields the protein CASGFQGGLTEAFF.

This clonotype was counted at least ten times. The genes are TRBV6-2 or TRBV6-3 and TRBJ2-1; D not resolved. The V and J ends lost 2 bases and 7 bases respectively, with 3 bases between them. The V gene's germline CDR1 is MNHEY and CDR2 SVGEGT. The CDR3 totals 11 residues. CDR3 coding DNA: TGTGCCAGCAGTTACGCGAATGAGCAGTTCTTC. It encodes CASSYANEQFF.

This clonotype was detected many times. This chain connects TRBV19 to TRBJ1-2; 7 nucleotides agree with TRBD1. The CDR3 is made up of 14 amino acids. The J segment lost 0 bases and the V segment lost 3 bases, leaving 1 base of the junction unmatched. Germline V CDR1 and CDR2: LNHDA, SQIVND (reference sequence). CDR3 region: CASSITGANYGYTF. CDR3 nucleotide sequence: TGTGCCAGTAGTATTACAGGGGCTAACTATGGCTACACCTTC.

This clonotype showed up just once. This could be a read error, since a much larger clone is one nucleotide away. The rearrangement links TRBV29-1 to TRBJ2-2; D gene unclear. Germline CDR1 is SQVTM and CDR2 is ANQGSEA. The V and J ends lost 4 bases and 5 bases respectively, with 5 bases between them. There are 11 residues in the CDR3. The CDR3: CSVGGTGELFF. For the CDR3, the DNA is TGCAGCGTTGGGGGAACCGGGGAGCTGTTTTTT.

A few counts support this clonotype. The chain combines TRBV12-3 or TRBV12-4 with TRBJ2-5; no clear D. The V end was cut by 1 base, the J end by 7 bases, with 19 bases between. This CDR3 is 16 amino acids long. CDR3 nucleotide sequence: TGTGCCAGCAGTTTAGGGGTGAGCGCCCCTTCGGGGACCCAGTACTTC. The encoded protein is CASSLGVSAPSGTQYF.

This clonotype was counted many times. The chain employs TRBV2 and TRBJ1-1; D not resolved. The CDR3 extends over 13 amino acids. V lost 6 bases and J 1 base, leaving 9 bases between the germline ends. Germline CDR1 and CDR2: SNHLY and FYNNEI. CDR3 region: CASRFDPNTEAFF. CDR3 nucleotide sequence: TGTGCCAGCAGGTTTGACCCGAACACTGAAGCTTTCTTT.

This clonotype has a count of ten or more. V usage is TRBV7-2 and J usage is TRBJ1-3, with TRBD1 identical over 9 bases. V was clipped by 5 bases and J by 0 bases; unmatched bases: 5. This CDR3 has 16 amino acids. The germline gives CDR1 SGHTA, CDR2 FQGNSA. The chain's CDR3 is CASSPWTGASGNTIYF. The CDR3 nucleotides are TGTGCCAGCAGCCCCTGGACAGGGGCCTCTGGAAACACCATATATTTT.

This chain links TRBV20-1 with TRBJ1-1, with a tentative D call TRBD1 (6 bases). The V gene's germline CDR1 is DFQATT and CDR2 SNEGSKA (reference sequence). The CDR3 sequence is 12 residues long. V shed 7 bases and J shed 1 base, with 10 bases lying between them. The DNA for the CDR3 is TGCAGTGACCCGACAGGGAACACTGAAGCTTTCTTT. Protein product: CSDPTGNTEAFF.

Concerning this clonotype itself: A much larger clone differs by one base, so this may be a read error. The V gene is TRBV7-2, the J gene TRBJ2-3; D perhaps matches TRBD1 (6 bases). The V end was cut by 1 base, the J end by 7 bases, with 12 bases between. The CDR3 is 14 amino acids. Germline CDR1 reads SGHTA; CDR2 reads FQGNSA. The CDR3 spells CASSLVRGPHTQYF. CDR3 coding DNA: TGTGCCAGCAGCTTAGTCAGGGGTCCACATACGCAGTATTTT. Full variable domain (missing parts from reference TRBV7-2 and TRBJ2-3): GAGVSQSPSNKVTEKGKDVELRCDPISGHTALYWYRQSLGQGLEFLIYFQGNSAPDKSGLPSDRFSAERTGGSVSTLTIQRTQQEDSAVYLCASSLVRGPHTQYFGPGTRLTVL.

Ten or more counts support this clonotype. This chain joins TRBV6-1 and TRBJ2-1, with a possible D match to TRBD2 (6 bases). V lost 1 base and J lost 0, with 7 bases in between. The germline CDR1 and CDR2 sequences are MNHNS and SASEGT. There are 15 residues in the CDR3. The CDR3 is CASSEEEGSYNEQFF. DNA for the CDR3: TGTGCCAGCAGTGAAGAGGAGGGCTCCTACAATGAGCAGTTCTTC.